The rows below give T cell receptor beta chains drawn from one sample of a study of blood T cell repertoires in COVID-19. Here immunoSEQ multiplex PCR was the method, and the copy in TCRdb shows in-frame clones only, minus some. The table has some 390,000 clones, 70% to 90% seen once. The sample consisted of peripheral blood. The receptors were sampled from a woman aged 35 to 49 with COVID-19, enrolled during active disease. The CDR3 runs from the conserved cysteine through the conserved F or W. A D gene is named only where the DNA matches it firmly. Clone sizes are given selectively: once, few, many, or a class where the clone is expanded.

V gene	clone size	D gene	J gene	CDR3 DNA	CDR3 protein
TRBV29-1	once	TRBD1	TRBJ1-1	TGCAGCGTTCGGACAGGGGGGGCTGAAGCTTTCTTT	CSVRTGGAEAFF
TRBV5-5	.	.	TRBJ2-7	TGTGCCAGCAGCTTCACAGGACCTTCCTACGAGCAGTACTTC	CASSFTGPSYEQYF
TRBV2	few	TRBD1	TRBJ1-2	TGTGCCAGCAGTGAAACGGGACAGGGGGCACGGTACACCTTC	CASSETGQGARYTF
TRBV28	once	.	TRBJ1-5	TGTGCCAGCATATCCACTAATCAGCCCCAGCATTTT	CASISTNQPQHF
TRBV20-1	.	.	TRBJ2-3	TGCAGTGCTAGTCGGTCAGGGCGGTCAGATACGCAGTATTTT	CSASRSGRSDTQYF
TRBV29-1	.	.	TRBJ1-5	TGCAGCGTGGGCCGGGACATCAATCAGCCCCAGCATTTT	CSVGRDINQPQHF
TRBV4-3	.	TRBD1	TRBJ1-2	TGCGCCAGCAGCCACTTGACAGGGGACTATGGCTACACCTTC	CASSHLTGDYGYTF
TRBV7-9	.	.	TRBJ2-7	TGTGCCAGCAGCTTATCAGGAGGGGACCACGAGCAGTACTTC	CASSLSGGDHEQYF
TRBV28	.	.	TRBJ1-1	TGTGCCAGCAGCCCCGAGGGGTGGGGGGCTGAAGCTTTCTTT	CASSPEGWGAEAFF
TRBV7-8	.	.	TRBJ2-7	TGTGCCAGCAGCCCGGTGAAGGAGCAGTACTTC	CASSPVKEQYF
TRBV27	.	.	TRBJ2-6	TGTGCCAGCAGATCTCGTAATCCGGTCGTAGCCGGGGCCAACGTCCTGACTTTC	CASRSRNPVVAGANVLTF
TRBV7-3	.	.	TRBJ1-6	TGTGCCAGCAGCTTAAGAGGCGGCGATTCACCCCTCCACTTT	CASSLRGGDSPLHF
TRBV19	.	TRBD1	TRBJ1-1	TGTGCCAGTAGTGTTCAGACAGGGCTGAACACTGAAGCTTTCTTT	CASSVQTGLNTEAFF
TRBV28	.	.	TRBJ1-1	TGTGCCAGCAGTTTAAAGGGGGCTGAAGCTTTCTTT	CASSLKGAEAFF
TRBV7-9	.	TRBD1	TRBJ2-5	TGTGCCAGCAGCTTAGGGAGGGACAGGTTGTGGGAGACCCAGTACTTC	CASSLGRDRLWETQYF
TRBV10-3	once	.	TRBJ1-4	TGTGCCATCAGTGAGTCTCCGTCCTATAATGAAAAACTGTTTTTT	CAISESPSYNEKLFF
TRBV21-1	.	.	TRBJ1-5	TGTGCCAGCAGCGAGGAGGGACGGAATAGCAATCAGCCCCAGCATTTT	CASSEEGRNSNQPQHF
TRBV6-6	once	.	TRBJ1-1	TGTGCCAGCAGTTACGGCGAGGGCACTGAAGCTTTCTTT	CASSYGEGTEAFF
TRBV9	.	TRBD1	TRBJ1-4	TGTGCCAGCAGCGTAGGTATCAGGGGGGCAACTAATGAAAAACTGTTTTTT	CASSVGIRGATNEKLFF